This is a list of T cell receptor beta chains from one sample in a study of cytomegalovirus exposure and HLA in healthy donors. TCRdb's copy holds only in-frame clones and misses some; the assay was immunoSEQ multiplex PCR. This sample carries 85,000 to 90,000 clones, 85% of them seen once, and the ten largest clones take over 7%. Sequencing was done on a sample of PBMCs. These receptors all come from a middle-aged man in good health and CMV-seropositive. Each CDR3 is given with its conserved first and last residue. The D gene is left open where the match is weak. Size tells how often a clone was seen (once, few, many) or the class of an expanded clone, and some rows leave it out.

D gene: NA; V gene: TRBV7-2; clone size: NA; J gene: TRBJ1-1; CDR3 protein: CASSFRSSGSTEAFF; CDR3 DNA: TGTGCCAGCAGCTTTCGATCTTCAGGGTCTACTGAAGCTTTCTTT
D gene: NA; V gene: TRBV7-8; clone size: NA; J gene: TRBJ1-2; CDR3 protein: CASSLESRDYGYTF; CDR3 DNA: TGTGCCAGCAGCTTAGAGTCCCGGGACTATGGCTACACCTTC
D gene: TRBD2; V gene: TRBV9; clone size: NA; J gene: TRBJ2-5; CDR3 protein: CASSVVAGGETQYF; CDR3 DNA: TGTGCCAGCAGCGTGGTAGCGGGAGGGGAGACCCAGTACTTC
D gene: NA; V gene: TRBV4-1; clone size: once; J gene: TRBJ2-1; CDR3 protein: CASSLTGGGNEQFF; CDR3 DNA: TGCGCCAGCAGCCTAACCGGGGGTGGCAATGAGCAGTTCTTC
D gene: TRBD1; V gene: TRBV19; clone size: NA; J gene: TRBJ1-2; CDR3 protein: CASSITGVQGYTF; CDR3 DNA: TGTGCCAGTAGTATCACAGGGGTGCAGGGCTACACCTTC
D gene: TRBD2; V gene: TRBV7-8; clone size: few; J gene: TRBJ2-3; CDR3 protein: CASSLSFGGGADTQYF; CDR3 DNA: TGTGCCAGCAGCTTAAGCTTTGGCGGGGGGGCCGATACGCAGTATTTT
D gene: TRBD1; V gene: TRBV12-5; clone size: NA; J gene: TRBJ2-7; CDR3 protein: CASGLGTDRAYEQYF; CDR3 DNA: TGTGCTAGTGGTTTGGGGACAGACAGGGCCTACGAGCAGTACTTC
D gene: NA; V gene: TRBV5-1; clone size: once; J gene: TRBJ2-7; CDR3 protein: CASSLGGTGYYEQYF; CDR3 DNA: TGCGCCAGCAGCTTGGGGGGCACAGGTTACTACGAGCAGTACTTC
D gene: NA; V gene: TRBV19; clone size: NA; J gene: TRBJ1-6; CDR3 protein: CASSIVGREDSPLHF; CDR3 DNA: TGTGCCAGTAGTATAGTGGGCAGGGAAGATTCACCCCTCCACTTT
D gene: TRBD2; V gene: TRBV9; clone size: NA; J gene: TRBJ2-2; CDR3 protein: CASGRGGNTGELFF; CDR3 DNA: TGTGCCAGCGGACGGGGGGGGAACACCGGGGAGCTGTTTTTT
D gene: NA; V gene: TRBV9; clone size: NA; J gene: TRBJ2-2; CDR3 protein: CASSVEGSEGRKVMTGELFF; CDR3 DNA: TGTGCCAGCAGCGTAGAGGGAAGTGAGGGAAGAAAGGTGATGACCGGGGAGCTGTTTTTT
D gene: TRBD1; V gene: TRBV5-8; clone size: NA; J gene: TRBJ1-6; CDR3 protein: CASSRDRGRNSPLHF; CDR3 DNA: TGTGCCAGCAGCCGGGACAGGGGCCGGAATTCACCCCTCCACTTT
D gene: NA; V gene: TRBV28; clone size: NA; J gene: TRBJ2-2; CDR3 protein: CASIQGGDTGELFF; CDR3 DNA: TGTGCCAGCATCCAGGGGGGAGACACCGGGGAGCTGTTTTTT
D gene: TRBD1; V gene: TRBV6-1; clone size: NA; J gene: TRBJ1-1; CDR3 protein: CASRVTGQNTEAFF; CDR3 DNA: TGTGCCAGCAGGGTGACAGGGCAGAACACTGAAGCTTTCTTT
D gene: TRBD2; V gene: TRBV10-3; clone size: NA; J gene: TRBJ2-3; CDR3 protein: CAISGVPGLAGGDTQYF; CDR3 DNA: TGTGCCATCAGTGGGGTGCCCGGACTAGCGGGAGGGGATACGCAGTATTTT
D gene: TRBD1; V gene: TRBV19; clone size: NA; J gene: TRBJ1-1; CDR3 protein: CASSSDRDTEAFF; CDR3 DNA: TGTGCCAGTAGTAGCGACAGGGACACTGAAGCTTTCTTT
D gene: NA; V gene: TRBV7-9; clone size: NA; J gene: TRBJ2-2; CDR3 protein: CASSYLTGKGELFF; CDR3 DNA: TGTGCCAGCAGCTACCTTACAGGGAAAGGGGAGCTGTTTTTT
D gene: NA; V gene: TRBV28; clone size: NA; J gene: TRBJ2-7; CDR3 protein: CASRQRHRGHRVEQYF; CDR3 DNA: TGTGCCAGCAGACAACGCCACCGGGGACACCGCGTCGAGCAGTACTTC
D gene: NA; V gene: TRBV14; clone size: NA; J gene: TRBJ1-1; CDR3 protein: CASSPDNRAREAFF; CDR3 DNA: TGTGCCAGCAGTCCTGACAACAGGGCCAGGGAAGCTTTCTTT
D gene: NA; V gene: TRBV7-2; clone size: NA; J gene: TRBJ2-7; CDR3 protein: CASSLGAQGKGYEQYF; CDR3 DNA: TGTGCCAGCAGCTTAGGAGCGCAGGGGAAGGGCTACGAGCAGTACTTC
D gene: NA; V gene: TRBV5-4; clone size: NA; J gene: TRBJ2-7; CDR3 protein: CASSLFKGTYEQYF; CDR3 DNA: TGTGCCAGCAGCTTGTTCAAGGGGACCTACGAGCAGTACTTC
D gene: NA; V gene: TRBV19; clone size: NA; J gene: TRBJ2-5; CDR3 protein: CASSIGGGLGETQYF; CDR3 DNA: TGTGCCAGTAGTATAGGAGGAGGGTTGGGCGAGACCCAGTACTTC
D gene: NA; V gene: TRBV7-2; clone size: once; J gene: TRBJ2-7; CDR3 protein: CASSLVGDYEQYF; CDR3 DNA: TGTGCCAGCAGCTTAGTAGGGGACTACGAGCAGTACTTC
D gene: TRBD1; V gene: TRBV7-9; clone size: NA; J gene: TRBJ2-6; CDR3 protein: CASSLWDRGNSGANVLTF; CDR3 DNA: TGTGCCAGCAGCTTATGGGACAGGGGAAACTCTGGGGCCAACGTCCTGACTTTC
D gene: TRBD2; V gene: TRBV6-5; clone size: NA; J gene: TRBJ2-7; CDR3 protein: CASRPRGGPYRSEYF; CDR3 DNA: TGTGCCAGCAGACCCCGGGGGGGGCCGTATCGAAGTGAGTACTTC
D gene: NA; V gene: TRBV5-5; clone size: NA; J gene: TRBJ1-4; CDR3 protein: CASSLEWGGKLFF; CDR3 DNA: TGTGCCAGCAGCTTGGAATGGGGGGGGAAACTGTTTTTT
D gene: TRBD1; V gene: TRBV5-1; clone size: NA; J gene: TRBJ1-3; CDR3 protein: CASSFGTGGRSGNTIYF; CDR3 DNA: TGCGCCAGCAGCTTCGGGACAGGGGGTCGTTCTGGAAACACCATATATTTT
D gene: NA; V gene: TRBV29-1; clone size: NA; J gene: TRBJ2-7; CDR3 protein: CSVGDSDYEQYF; CDR3 DNA: TGCAGCGTGGGCGACAGTGACTACGAGCAGTACTTC
D gene: TRBD2; V gene: TRBV7-3; clone size: NA; J gene: TRBJ2-3; CDR3 protein: CASSLGTSVDTQYF; CDR3 DNA: TGTGCCAGCAGCTTAGGAACTAGCGTGGATACGCAGTATTTT
D gene: NA; V gene: TRBV5-1; clone size: few; J gene: TRBJ1-1; CDR3 protein: CASSAYTGWDEAFF; CDR3 DNA: TGCGCCAGCAGCGCGTACACAGGGTGGGATGAAGCTTTCTTT
D gene: NA; V gene: TRBV28; clone size: NA; J gene: TRBJ2-4; CDR3 protein: CASRSLGATSKNIQYF; CDR3 DNA: TGTGCCAGCAGATCCCTAGGGGCCACCTCCAAAAACATTCAGTACTTC
D gene: NA; V gene: TRBV7-2; clone size: NA; J gene: TRBJ1-1; CDR3 protein: CASSSRSWFMSKRNTEAFF; CDR3 DNA: TGTGCCAGCAGCTCGCGAAGTTGGTTCATGAGTAAGAGGAACACTGAAGCTTTCTTT
D gene: TRBD1; V gene: TRBV13; clone size: NA; J gene: TRBJ2-7; CDR3 protein: CASKAGGAYEQYF; CDR3 DNA: TGTGCCAGCAAGGCAGGGGGCGCTTACGAGCAGTACTTC
D gene: NA; V gene: TRBV6-5; clone size: once; J gene: TRBJ1-2; CDR3 protein: CASSYDGQGGYTF; CDR3 DNA: TGTGCCAGCAGTTACGATGGCCAGGGCGGCTACACCTTC
D gene: TRBD1; V gene: TRBV5-4; clone size: NA; J gene: TRBJ1-3; CDR3 protein: CASSLGQGFSGNTIYF; CDR3 DNA: TGTGCCAGCAGCTTGGGACAGGGGTTCTCGGGAAACACCATATATTTT